The T cell receptor beta chain under discussion was sequenced for a study of T-cell reconstitution after alpha-beta-depleted transplantation in children. TCRbeta library construction was performed incorporating unique molecular identifiers. One entry per CDR3 protein, called by TCRdb with MiXCR from the PCR reads. The data hold about 690,000 distinct CDR3 sequences, with approximately 17% observed a single time. Germline V gives CDR1 SGHRS, CDR2 YFSETQ. This CDR3 has 15 amino acids. V lost 4 bases to trimming and J lost 10 bases, with 21 bases between them. This receptor was identified in a human donor who donated a stem cell graft to a child with acute myeloid leukemia. The V gene is TRBV5-1, the J gene TRBJ2-1, with D perhaps TRBD1 (6 bases). Source: PBMCs from the stem cell graft donor, taken from the stem cell graft. Here the CDR3 reads CASSLGDLKQGEQFF. In DNA, the CDR3 is TGCGCCAGCAGCCTTGGGGATTTGAAGCAGGGGGAGCAGTTCTTC. Full variable domain (missing parts from reference TRBV5-1 and TRBJ2-1): KAGVTQTPRYLIKTRGQQVTLSCSPISGHRSVSWYQQTPGQGLQFLFEYFSETQRNKGNFPGRFSGRQFSNSRSEMNVSTLELGDSALYLCASSLGDLKQGEQFFGPGTRLTVL.